This TCR beta chain was observed in a study of cytomegalovirus exposure and HLA in healthy donors. Primers: 60 Vbeta forward and 13 Jbeta reverse. Assay: immunoSEQ multiplex PCR; the TCRdb copy retains only in-frame clones and omits some. The repertoire consists of roughly 130,000 clones, with about 80% occurring once and the leading ten covering about 2.9%. V dropped 4 bases and J dropped 4 bases, with 14 bases sitting between them. CDR3 length: 14 amino acids. CDR1 is MNHEY and CDR2 is SVGAGI in the germline V gene. This receptor was taken from a boy between 2 and 10 years old in good health and CMV-seronegative. The sequencing sample was made of PBMCs. This chain connects TRBV6-5 to TRBJ2-7; TRBD1 is a possible D gene (6 bases). As DNA, the CDR3 is TGTGCCAGCAGTTCTGTCGACAGGCTTTACGAGCAGTACTTC. Translating it yields CASSSVDRLYEQYF.